This is a list of T cell receptor beta chains from one sample in a study of cytomegalovirus exposure and HLA in healthy donors. Repertoires were generated with immunoSEQ multiplex PCR, while TCRdb's copy carries only in-frame clones and drops some. This table lists fewer than 200,000 clones. The sequenced sample consisted of PBMCs. All receptors derive from a woman aged 55-70 years in good health and CMV-seronegative. Both conserved end residues are part of each CDR3. Fields, in order: V gene, D gene, J gene, CDR3 DNA, CDR3 protein. A D gene is named only where the DNA matches it firmly.

v_gene: TRBV4-3
d_gene: NA
j_gene: TRBJ1-5
CDR3nt: TGCGCCAGCAGCCAAGATTATGGAGGGCCCAATCAGCCCCAGCATTTT
CDR3aa: CASSQDYGGPNQPQHF

v_gene: TRBV7-6
d_gene: NA
j_gene: TRBJ2-1
CDR3nt: TGTGCCAGCAGCTTAGACCCTAACGGGTACAATGAGCAGTTCTTC
CDR3aa: CASSLDPNGYNEQFF

v_gene: TRBV5-1
d_gene: NA
j_gene: TRBJ1-1
CDR3nt: TGCGCCAGCAGCTTAAGAACAGCGAACACTGAAGCTTTCTTT
CDR3aa: CASSLRTANTEAFF

v_gene: TRBV18
d_gene: NA
j_gene: TRBJ2-2
CDR3nt: TGTGCCAGCTCATCCCTACAGGGGAACACCGGGGAGCTGTTTTTT
CDR3aa: CASSSLQGNTGELFF

v_gene: TRBV2
d_gene: TRBD1
j_gene: TRBJ2-2
CDR3nt: TGTGCCAGCAGTCAACAGGGGGCCGGAACCGGGGAGCTGTTTTTT
CDR3aa: CASSQQGAGTGELFF

v_gene: TRBV28
d_gene: TRBD1
j_gene: TRBJ1-6
CDR3nt: TGTGCCAGCACCCCCCGGGACAGACTTAATTCACCCCTCCACTTT
CDR3aa: CASTPRDRLNSPLHF

v_gene: TRBV6-5
d_gene: NA
j_gene: TRBJ1-1
CDR3nt: TGTGCCAGCAGTCGGGACAAAGAGAACACTGAAGCTTTCTTT
CDR3aa: CASSRDKENTEAFF

v_gene: TRBV6-6
d_gene: TRBD1
j_gene: TRBJ1-5
CDR3nt: TGTGCCAGCCGGGACAGGGTGGAACAGCCCCAGCATTTT
CDR3aa: CASRDRVEQPQHF

v_gene: TRBV10-1
d_gene: TRBD1
j_gene: TRBJ1-1
CDR3nt: TGCGCCAGCAGCCATGGACAGGGATTGAACACTGAAGCTTTCTTT
CDR3aa: CASSHGQGLNTEAFF

v_gene: TRBV29-1
d_gene: NA
j_gene: TRBJ1-2
CDR3nt: TGCAGCGTTGAAGAAGCCCCCGCTCTCCCTAGCTCCTATGGCTACACCTTC
CDR3aa: CSVEEAPALPSSYGYTF

v_gene: TRBV7-6
d_gene: NA
j_gene: TRBJ2-5
CDR3nt: TGTGCCAGCAGCTTAGTAAAACAGGGATCTGAGACCCAGTACTTC
CDR3aa: CASSLVKQGSETQYF

v_gene: TRBV2
d_gene: TRBD1
j_gene: TRBJ1-3
CDR3nt: TGTGCCAGCAGCGGACAGGGGGCGGCTGGAAACACCATATATTTT
CDR3aa: CASSGQGAAGNTIYF

v_gene: TRBV27
d_gene: NA
j_gene: TRBJ2-1
CDR3nt: TGTGCCAGCAGTTGGCAGGGGCAGGGCTCCTACAATGAGCAGTTCTTC
CDR3aa: CASSWQGQGSYNEQFF

v_gene: TRBV5-6
d_gene: TRBD2
j_gene: TRBJ2-2
CDR3nt: TGTGCCAGCAGCACCGGACTAGCGGGATGGACCGGGGAGCTGTTTTTT
CDR3aa: CASSTGLAGWTGELFF

v_gene: TRBV4-1
d_gene: NA
j_gene: TRBJ2-5
CDR3nt: TGCGCCAGCAGCCAAGACGCGGAGGAGACCCAGTACTTC
CDR3aa: CASSQDAEETQYF

v_gene: TRBV4-3
d_gene: NA
j_gene: TRBJ1-2
CDR3nt: TGCGCCAGCAGCCAAGGACTGGACAGACATGGCTACACCTTC
CDR3aa: CASSQGLDRHGYTF

v_gene: TRBV5-4
d_gene: TRBD1
j_gene: TRBJ2-7
CDR3nt: TGTGCCAGCAGCAGACAGGGAGTGTACGAGCAGTACTTC
CDR3aa: CASSRQGVYEQYF

v_gene: TRBV12-5
d_gene: NA
j_gene: TRBJ1-2
CDR3nt: TGTGCTAGTGGTCCAGCACGGGGAGCCTATGGCTACACCTTC
CDR3aa: CASGPARGAYGYTF

v_gene: TRBV6-5
d_gene: TRBD1
j_gene: TRBJ1-2
CDR3nt: TGTGCCAGCAGTCAACAGGGGACTTCTAACTATGGCTACACCTTC
CDR3aa: CASSQQGTSNYGYTF

v_gene: TRBV5-1
d_gene: NA
j_gene: TRBJ2-7
CDR3nt: TGCGCCAGCAGCCCGGAGAGGGATGCCTACGAGCAGTACTTC
CDR3aa: CASSPERDAYEQYF

v_gene: TRBV7-2
d_gene: NA
j_gene: TRBJ2-7
CDR3nt: TGTGCCAGCAGCCTAGCCGCGATTTCCTACGAGCAGTACTTC
CDR3aa: CASSLAAISYEQYF

v_gene: TRBV2
d_gene: TRBD2
j_gene: TRBJ2-1
CDR3nt: TGTGCCAGCAGTGAAGCCTTAGCGGGGCCCCCGGTTGAGCAGTTCTTC
CDR3aa: CASSEALAGPPVEQFF

v_gene: TRBV4-2
d_gene: NA
j_gene: TRBJ1-2
CDR3nt: TGTGCCAGCAGCCAAGATCTGATGACAGGAAGCGGCTACACCTTC
CDR3aa: CASSQDLMTGSGYTF

v_gene: TRBV5-1
d_gene: NA
j_gene: TRBJ1-2
CDR3nt: TGCGCCAGCAGCCCACAGGGATTTGATGGCTACACCTTC
CDR3aa: CASSPQGFDGYTF

v_gene: TRBV7-2
d_gene: NA
j_gene: TRBJ1-1
CDR3nt: TGTGCCAGCAGCATGTACGGGGGGGAGATGAACACTGAAGCTTTCTTT
CDR3aa: CASSMYGGEMNTEAFF

v_gene: TRBV19
d_gene: TRBD2
j_gene: TRBJ2-1
CDR3nt: TGTGCCAGTAGTCCCCGAGGACTAGCGGGAGACAATGAGCAGTTCTTC
CDR3aa: CASSPRGLAGDNEQFF

v_gene: TRBV27
d_gene: NA
j_gene: TRBJ2-7
CDR3nt: TGTGCCAGCAGTCGGTTTGGACAGACCTACGAGCAGTACTTC
CDR3aa: CASSRFGQTYEQYF

v_gene: TRBV9
d_gene: TRBD2
j_gene: TRBJ2-1
CDR3nt: TGTGCCAGCAGCCCCCATTCGGGACTAGCAGTCGATGAGCAGTTCTTC
CDR3aa: CASSPHSGLAVDEQFF

v_gene: TRBV29-1
d_gene: NA
j_gene: TRBJ2-1
CDR3nt: TGCAGCGTTGAAGTGATCACGGGTCCGAACCCCAATGAGCAGTTCTTC
CDR3aa: CSVEVITGPNPNEQFF

v_gene: TRBV19
d_gene: TRBD1
j_gene: TRBJ2-1
CDR3nt: TGTGCCAGTAGTCCCCCCGGGACAGGCATCAATGAGCAGTTCTTC
CDR3aa: CASSPPGTGINEQFF

v_gene: TRBV18
d_gene: NA
j_gene: TRBJ1-4
CDR3nt: TGTGCCAGCTCACCACCGGGGGGGCATGGTGAAAAACTGTTTTTT
CDR3aa: CASSPPGGHGEKLFF

v_gene: TRBV11-2
d_gene: TRBD1
j_gene: TRBJ2-7
CDR3nt: TGTGTCACTCGGGGACAGATAAACGAGCAGTACTTC
CDR3aa: CVTRGQINEQYF

v_gene: TRBV18
d_gene: NA
j_gene: TRBJ1-2
CDR3nt: TGTGCCAGCTCACCCTACCGGACAGAATTCAACTATGGCTACACCTTC
CDR3aa: CASSPYRTEFNYGYTF

v_gene: TRBV19
d_gene: TRBD1
j_gene: TRBJ1-5
CDR3nt: TGTGCCAGTAGTATACTGGGACAGGGTCGAGAGGCCCAGCATTTT
CDR3aa: CASSILGQGREAQHF

v_gene: TRBV7-2
d_gene: NA
j_gene: TRBJ2-7
CDR3nt: TGTGCCAGCAGCCAGGGACAAGGCGGATACGAGCAGTACTTC
CDR3aa: CASSQGQGGYEQYF

v_gene: TRBV6-1
d_gene: NA
j_gene: TRBJ2-5
CDR3nt: TGTGCCAGCAGTGACCGGGACACGAAAAAAGGGACCCAGTACTTC
CDR3aa: CASSDRDTKKGTQYF